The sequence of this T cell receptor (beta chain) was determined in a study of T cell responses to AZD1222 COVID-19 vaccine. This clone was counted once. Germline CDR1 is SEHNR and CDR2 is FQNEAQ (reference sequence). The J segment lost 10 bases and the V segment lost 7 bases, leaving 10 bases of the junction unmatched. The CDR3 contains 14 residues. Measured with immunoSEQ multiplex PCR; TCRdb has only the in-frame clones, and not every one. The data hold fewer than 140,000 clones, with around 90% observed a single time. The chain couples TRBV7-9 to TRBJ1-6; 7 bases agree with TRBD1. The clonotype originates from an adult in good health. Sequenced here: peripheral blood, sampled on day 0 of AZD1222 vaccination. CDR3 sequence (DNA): TGTGCCAGCACCTATGACAGGGCTGGATCACCCCTCCACTTT. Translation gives CASTYDRAGSPLHF.